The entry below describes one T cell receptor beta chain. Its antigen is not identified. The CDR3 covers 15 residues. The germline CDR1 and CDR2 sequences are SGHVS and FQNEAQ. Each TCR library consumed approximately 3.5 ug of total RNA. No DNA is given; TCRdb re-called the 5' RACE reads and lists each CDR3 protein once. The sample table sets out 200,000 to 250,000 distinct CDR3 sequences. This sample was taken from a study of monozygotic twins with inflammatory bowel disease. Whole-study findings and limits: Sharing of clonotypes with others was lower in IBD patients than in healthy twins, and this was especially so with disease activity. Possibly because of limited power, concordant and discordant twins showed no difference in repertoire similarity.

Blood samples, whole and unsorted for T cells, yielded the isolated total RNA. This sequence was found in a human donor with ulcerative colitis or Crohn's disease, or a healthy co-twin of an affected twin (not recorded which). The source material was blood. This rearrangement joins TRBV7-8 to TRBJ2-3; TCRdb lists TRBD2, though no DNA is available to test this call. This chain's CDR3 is CASSPRAGTTDSQYF. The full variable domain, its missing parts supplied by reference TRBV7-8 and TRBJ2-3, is GAGVSQSPRYKVAKRGQDVALRCDPISGHVSLFWYQQALGQGPEFLTYFQNEAQLDKSGLPSDRFFAERPEGSVSTLKIQRTQQEDSAVYLCASSPRAGTTDSQYFGPGTRLTVL.